These 12 T cell receptor beta chains were sequenced from one sample in a study of blood T cell repertoires in COVID-19. Using immunoSEQ multiplex PCR, the repertoire was profiled, and TCRdb retains in-frame clones only, with some absent. This repertoire shows around 200,000 clones, roughly 90% found once; its top ten account for about 1.7%. The sample consisted of peripheral blood. The receptors were sampled from a man between 18 and 35 years old with active or convalescent COVID-19.

V gene TRBV6-5 combines with J gene TRBJ1-5; no reliable D call. The CDR3 length is 14 residues. V shed 5 bases and J shed 1 base, with 9 bases lying between them. Germline V gives CDR1 MNHEY, CDR2 SVGAGI. The DNA of the CDR3 is TGTGCCAGCAGTCGTGACTGGAGCAATCAGCCCCAGCATTTT. Translated, it gives CASSRDWSNQPQHF.

This chain connects TRBV9 to TRBJ1-5; TRBD1 aligns across 7 bases. Germline V CDR1 and CDR2: SGDLS, YYNGEE. Trimming took 4 bases from V and 2 from J; bases not matched to a gene: 3. There are 14 residues in the CDR3. The CDR3 DNA sequence: TGTGCCAGCAGCTATACAGGGGGCAATCAGCCCCAGCATTTT. Protein product: CASSYTGGNQPQHF. Full variable domain (rest looked up from reference TRBV9 and TRBJ1-5): DSGVTQTPKHLITATGQRVTLRCSPRSGDLSVYWYQQSLDQGLQFLIQYYNGEERAKGNILERFSAQQFPDLHSELNLSSLELGDSALYFCASSYTGGNQPQHFGDGTRLSIL.

This chain links TRBV3-1 (or the pseudogene TRBV3-2) with TRBJ2-7, with D perhaps TRBD1 (6 bases). CDR1 is LGHDT, CDR2 YNNKEL, per germline (reference sequence). This CDR3 has 14 residues. Between the trimmed V and J ends, which lost 0 bases and 6 bases, there was a span of 12 bases. CDR3 sequence reads: CASSQDNRVGEQYF. The CDR3 DNA reads TGTGCCAGCAGCCAAGATAACAGGGTGGGCGAGCAGTACTTC.

The chain recombines TRBV6-1 with TRBJ1-4, with D perhaps TRBD1 (5 bases). V was cut by 2 bases and J by 0 bases, with 10 bases left in between. The CDR3 loop spans 16 amino acids. In germline, CDR1 is MNHNS, CDR2 SASEGT. The DNA of the CDR3 is TGTGCCAGCAGTGAAAACAGGATTGCAACTAATGAAAAACTGTTTTTT. Its protein is CASSENRIATNEKLFF.

The genes are TRBV7-9 and TRBJ2-7, with 9 bases fitting TRBD2. The CDR3 totals 19 residues. V lost 5 bases and J lost 3; bases outside the gene matches: 20. Germline-derived CDR1 and CDR2 are SEHNR and FQNEAQ (reference sequence). CDR3: CASSPGRPGLAGRLYEQYF. As DNA, the CDR3 is TGTGCCAGCAGCCCAGGCCGGCCGGGTCTAGCGGGACGGCTCTACGAGCAGTACTTC.

The chain joins TRBV10-3 to TRBJ2-2; TRBD2 aligns across 13 bases. Germline lookup yields CDR1 ENHRY and CDR2 SYGVKD. V gave up 5 bases and J gave up 0 bases; unmatched junction bases: 12. This CDR3 is 20 amino acids long. The CDR3 DNA is TGTGCCATCAGTTCCCATCTTGGGACTAGCGGGGAACCGAACACCGGGGAGCTGTTTTTT. The encoded protein is CAISSHLGTSGEPNTGELFF.

V is TRBV5-6 and J is TRBJ2-7; TRBD1 agrees at 7 bases. The CDR3 spans 13 residues. Per the germline V gene, CDR1 is SGHDT and CDR2 is YYEEEE. The V and J ends lost 4 bases and 2 bases, in that order; junction bases with no gene match: 3. CDR3: CASSMQGAYEQYF. In nucleotides, the CDR3 is TGTGCCAGCAGCATGCAGGGGGCCTACGAGCAGTACTTC.

This clone was found once. The chain recombines TRBV6-1 with TRBJ1-2, with D maybe TRBD1 (6 bases). Between the trimmed V and J ends, which lost 1 base and 3 bases, there was a span of 9 bases. Per the germline V gene, CDR1 is MNHNS and CDR2 is SASEGT. The CDR3 consists of 14 residues. The CDR3 region is CASSEGAGDYGYTF. Written as DNA, the CDR3 is TGTGCCAGCAGTGAAGGGGCAGGGGACTATGGCTACACCTTC.

The chain has TRBV9 and TRBJ1-2; tentative D call: TRBD1 (5 bases). CDR3 size: 12 residues. V was shortened by 3 bases and J by 4 bases, with 7 bases between the two germline ends. The V gene's germline CDR1 is SGDLS and CDR2 YYNGEE. CDR3 nucleotide sequence: TGTGCCAGCAGCGACAGGATCTATGGCTACACCTTC. This sequence encodes CASSDRIYGYTF.

This chain joins TRBV19 and TRBJ1-5; TRBD1 matches 8 bases. CDR1 is LNHDA and CDR2 is SQIVND in the germline V gene (reference sequence). The V segment lost 3 bases and the J segment 7 bases; nucleotides outside the gene matches: 8. This CDR3 spans 15 amino acids. The DNA for the CDR3 is TGTGCCAGTAGTATCCGAGACAGGGGCGGACAGCCCCAGCATTTT. As protein: CASSIRDRGGQPQHF.

The gene calls are TRBV9 and TRBJ2-1; D is possibly TRBD1 (5 bases). V lost 2 bases and J lost 5, with 14 bases in between. The CDR3 consists of 15 residues. Per germline, CDR1 SGDLS and CDR2 YYNGEE. DNA for the CDR3: TGTGCCAGCAGCGTTTTTGGGGCCCTTGACAATGAGCAGTTCTTC. It codes for CASSVFGALDNEQFF.

The chain combines TRBV6-2 or TRBV6-3 with TRBJ2-7, with D unresolved. The CDR3 sequence is 14 residues long. The V gene lost 4 bases and the J gene lost 0 bases, with 10 bases spanning the gap. Germline assignment: CDR1 MNHEY and CDR2 SVGEGT. Written as DNA, the CDR3 is TGTGCCAGCAGTTTTATGTACAACTCCTACGAGCAGTACTTC. Translating gives CASSFMYNSYEQYF.